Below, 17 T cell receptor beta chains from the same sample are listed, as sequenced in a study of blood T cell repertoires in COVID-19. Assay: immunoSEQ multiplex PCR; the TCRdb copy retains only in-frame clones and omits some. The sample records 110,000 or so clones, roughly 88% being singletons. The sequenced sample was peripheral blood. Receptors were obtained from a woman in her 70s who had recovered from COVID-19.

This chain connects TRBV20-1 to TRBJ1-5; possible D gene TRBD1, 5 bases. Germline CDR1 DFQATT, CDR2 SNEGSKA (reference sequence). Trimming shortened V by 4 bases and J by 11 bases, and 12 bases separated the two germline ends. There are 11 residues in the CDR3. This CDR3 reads CSAMIRQTQHF. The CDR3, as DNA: TGCAGTGCTATGATTCGACAGACCCAGCATTTT.

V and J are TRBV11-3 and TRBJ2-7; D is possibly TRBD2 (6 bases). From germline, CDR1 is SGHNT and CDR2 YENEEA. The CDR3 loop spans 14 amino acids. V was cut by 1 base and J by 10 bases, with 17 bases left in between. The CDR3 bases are TGTGCCAGCAGCTTAGGTGGAGGGAAGGACCTACAGTACTTC. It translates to CASSLGGGKDLQYF. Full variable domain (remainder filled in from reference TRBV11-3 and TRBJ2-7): EAGVVQSPRYKIIEKKQPVAFWCNPISGHNTLYWYLQNLGQGPELLIRYENEEAVDDSQLPKDRFSAERLKGVDSTLKIQPAELGDSAVYLCASSLGGGKDLQYFGPGTRLTVT.

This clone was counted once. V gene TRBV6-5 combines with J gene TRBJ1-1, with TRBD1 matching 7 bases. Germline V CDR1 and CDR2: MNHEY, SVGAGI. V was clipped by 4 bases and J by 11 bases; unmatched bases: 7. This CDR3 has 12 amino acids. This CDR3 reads CASSSQTGRAFF. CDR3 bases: TGTGCCAGCAGTTCTCAGACAGGGAGGGCTTTCTTT.

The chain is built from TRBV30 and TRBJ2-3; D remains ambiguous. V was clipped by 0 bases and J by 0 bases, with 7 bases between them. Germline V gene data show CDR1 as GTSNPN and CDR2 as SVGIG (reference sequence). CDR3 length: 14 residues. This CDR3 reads CAWSVEFSTDTQYF. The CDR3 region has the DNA TGTGCCTGGAGTGTGGAGTTTAGCACAGATACGCAGTATTTT.

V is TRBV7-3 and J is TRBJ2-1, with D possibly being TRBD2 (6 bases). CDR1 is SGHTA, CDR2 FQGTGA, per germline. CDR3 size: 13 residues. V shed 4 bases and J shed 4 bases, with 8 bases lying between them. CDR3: CASSSSEYNEQFF. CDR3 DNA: TGTGCCAGCAGCTCTAGCGAGTACAATGAGCAGTTCTTC.

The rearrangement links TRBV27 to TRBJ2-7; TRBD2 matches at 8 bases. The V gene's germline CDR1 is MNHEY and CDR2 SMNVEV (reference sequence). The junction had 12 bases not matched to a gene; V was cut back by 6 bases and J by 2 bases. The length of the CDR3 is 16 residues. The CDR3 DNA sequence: TGTGCCAGCAGCCGCGGGGTAGCGGGAAACCCCTACGAGCAGTACTTC. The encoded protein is CASSRGVAGNPYEQYF.

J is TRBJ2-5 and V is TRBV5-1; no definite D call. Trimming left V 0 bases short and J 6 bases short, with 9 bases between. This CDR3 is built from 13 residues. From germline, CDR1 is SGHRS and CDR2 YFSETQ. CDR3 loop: CASSLVGEKTQYF. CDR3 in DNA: TGCGCCAGCAGCTTGGTGGGCGAAAAGACCCAGTACTTC.

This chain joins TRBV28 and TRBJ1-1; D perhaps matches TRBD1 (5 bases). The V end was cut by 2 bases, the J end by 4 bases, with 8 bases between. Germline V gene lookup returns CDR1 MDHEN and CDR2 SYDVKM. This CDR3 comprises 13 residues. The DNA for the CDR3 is TGTGCCAGCAGTTTACTCAGGGCCACTGAAGCTTTCTTT. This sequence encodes CASSLLRATEAFF.

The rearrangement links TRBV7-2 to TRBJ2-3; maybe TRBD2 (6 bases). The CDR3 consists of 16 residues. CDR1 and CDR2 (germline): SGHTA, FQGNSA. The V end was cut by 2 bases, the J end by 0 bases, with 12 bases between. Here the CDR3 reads CASSLLARASTDTQYF. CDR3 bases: TGTGCCAGCAGCTTACTAGCGCGGGCCAGCACAGATACGCAGTATTTT. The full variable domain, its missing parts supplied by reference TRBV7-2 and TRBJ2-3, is GAGVSQSPSNKVTEKGKDVELRCDPISGHTALYWYRQSLGQGLEFLIYFQGNSAPDKSGLPSDRFSAERTGGSVSTLTIQRTQQEDSAVYLCASSLLARASTDTQYFGPGTRLTVL.

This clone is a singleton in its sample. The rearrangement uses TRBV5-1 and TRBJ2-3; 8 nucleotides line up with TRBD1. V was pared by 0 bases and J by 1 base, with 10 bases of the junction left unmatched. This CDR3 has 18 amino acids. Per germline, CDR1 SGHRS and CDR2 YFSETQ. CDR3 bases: TGCGCCAGCAGCTTGGCCATCCAGGGGGCGCTGGGCACAGATACGCAGTATTTT. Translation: CASSLAIQGALGTDTQYF.

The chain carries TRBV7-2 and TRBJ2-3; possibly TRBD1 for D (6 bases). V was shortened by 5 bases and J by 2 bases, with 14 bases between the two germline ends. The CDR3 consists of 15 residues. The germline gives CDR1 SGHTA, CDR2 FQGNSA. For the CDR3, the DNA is TGTGCCAGCAGCCCGACAGGCTCTCACACAGATACGCAGTATTTT. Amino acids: CASSPTGSHTDTQYF.

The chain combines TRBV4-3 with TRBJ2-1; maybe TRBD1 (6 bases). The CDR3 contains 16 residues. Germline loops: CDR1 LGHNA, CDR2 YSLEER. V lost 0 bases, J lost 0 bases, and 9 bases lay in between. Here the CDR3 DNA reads TGCGCCAGCAGCCAAGATAGGGGGACCTCCTACAATGAGCAGTTCTTC. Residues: CASSQDRGTSYNEQFF.

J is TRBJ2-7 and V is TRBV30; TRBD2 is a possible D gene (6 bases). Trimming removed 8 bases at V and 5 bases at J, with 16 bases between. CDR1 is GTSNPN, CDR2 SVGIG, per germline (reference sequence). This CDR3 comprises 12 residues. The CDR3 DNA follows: TGTGCCGGGGAAGGAGGCGGGAACGAGCAGTACTTC. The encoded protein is CAGEGGGNEQYF. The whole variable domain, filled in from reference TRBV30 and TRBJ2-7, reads SQTIHQWPATLVQPVGSPLSLECTVEGTSNPNLYWYRQAAGRGLQLLFYSVGIGQISSEVPQNLSASRPQDRQFILSSKKLLLSDSGFYLCAGEGGGNEQYFGPGTRLTVT.

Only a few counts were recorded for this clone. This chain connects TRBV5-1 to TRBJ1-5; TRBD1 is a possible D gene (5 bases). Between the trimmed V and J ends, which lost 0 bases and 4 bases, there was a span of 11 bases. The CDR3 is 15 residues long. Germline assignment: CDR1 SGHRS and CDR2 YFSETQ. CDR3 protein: CASSLDTGENQPQHF. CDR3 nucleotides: TGCGCCAGCAGCTTGGACACAGGTGAAAATCAGCCCCAGCATTTT.

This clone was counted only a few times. CDR3 sequence reads: CASSLRGMEETQYF. CDR3 DNA sequence: TGCGCCAGCAGCTTGCGGGGAATGGAAGAGACCCAGTACTTC. The chain recombines TRBV5-1 with TRBJ2-5; D might be TRBD2 (5 bases). There are 14 residues in the CDR3. The germline CDR1 and CDR2 sequences are SGHRS and YFSETQ. V dropped 1 base and J dropped 3 bases, with 10 bases sitting between them.

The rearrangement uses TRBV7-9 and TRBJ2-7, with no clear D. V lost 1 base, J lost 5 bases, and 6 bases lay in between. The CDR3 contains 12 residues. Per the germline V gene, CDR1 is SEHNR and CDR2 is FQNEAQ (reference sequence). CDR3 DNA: TGTGCCAGCAGCTTAGTATCCCACGAGCAGTACTTC. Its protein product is CASSLVSHEQYF.

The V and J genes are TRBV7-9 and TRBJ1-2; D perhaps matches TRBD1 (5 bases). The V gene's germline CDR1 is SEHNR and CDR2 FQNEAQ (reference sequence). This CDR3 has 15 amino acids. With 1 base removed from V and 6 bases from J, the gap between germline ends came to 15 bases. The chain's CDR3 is CASSLDRSAPNGYTF. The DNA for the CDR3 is TGTGCCAGCAGCTTAGACAGGAGCGCTCCAAATGGCTACACCTTC.